The 11 T cell receptor beta chains presented below share a single source sample, sequenced in a study of post-analysis software for immune sequencing data. Findings and limits, study-wide: There were five TRBV segments more frequent in patients than controls, and TRBV5-6, TRBV5-1 and TRBV20-1 were among them.

For these TCRs, the target antigens are not known. Each TCR beta cDNA library carried unique molecular identifiers. TCRdb recomputed calls from the PCR reads with MiXCR, one row per CDR3 protein. The sample carries roughly 570,000 distinct CDR3 sequences, 34% recorded once. The sequenced sample was blood. The receptors were sampled from a girl aged 2-17 years with multiple sclerosis.

CDR3 in amino acids: CASRVIQGSYNEQFF. CDR3 in DNA: TGCGCCAGCAGGGTAATACAGGGGTCTTACAATGAGCAGTTCTTC. The V gene is TRBV5-1, the J gene TRBJ2-1, with 7 nucleotides matching TRBD1. V was clipped by 5 bases and J by 4 bases; unmatched bases: 9. Germline V gene lookup returns CDR1 SGHRS and CDR2 YFSETQ. The CDR3 runs 15 residues.

This clonotype occurred a few times. V and J are TRBV5-1 and TRBJ2-4; unclear D gene. This CDR3 is 15 amino acids long. V lost 0 bases and J 8 bases, leaving 15 bases between the germline ends. CDR1 and CDR2 (germline): SGHRS, YFSETQ. This CDR3 is CASSLAGYVGDIQYF. The CDR3 region has the DNA TGCGCCAGCAGCTTGGCCGGATACGTTGGAGACATTCAGTACTTC.

The chain employs TRBV4-2 and TRBJ1-6; D not certain. This CDR3 region has 13 residues. The germline V and J ends were trimmed by 0 bases and 5 bases, with 2 bases remaining between them. The germline CDR1 and CDR2 sequences are LGHNA and YNFKEQ. The CDR3 DNA reads as TGTGCCAGCAGCCAAGAGGATAATTCACCCCTCCACTTT. As protein: CASSQEDNSPLHF.

The J gene is TRBJ1-1, the V gene TRBV11-3; TRBD1 might be the D (6 bases). V dropped 4 bases and J dropped 8 bases, with 8 bases sitting between them. CDR3 length: 11 residues. The germline gives CDR1 SGHNT, CDR2 YENEEA. The CDR3 coding sequence is TGTGCCAGCAGCTCACAGGGAGAAGCTTTCTTT. As protein: CASSSQGEAFF. Full variable domain (outside the CDR3, taken from reference TRBV11-3 and TRBJ1-1): EAGVVQSPRYKIIEKKQPVAFWCNPISGHNTLYWYLQNLGQGPELLIRYENEEAVDDSQLPKDRFSAERLKGVDSTLKIQPAELGDSAVYLCASSSQGEAFFGQGTRLTVV.

The table lists this clonotype with a few counts. This chain joins TRBV7-9 and TRBJ1-2; TRBD1 is a possible D gene (5 bases). V was shortened by 5 bases and J by 6 bases, with 19 bases between the two germline ends. CDR3 size: 15 residues. Per the germline V gene, CDR1 is SEHNR and CDR2 is FQNEAQ (reference sequence). CDR3: CASSKIQAAIDGYTF. The CDR3 region has the DNA TGTGCCAGCAGCAAGATACAGGCAGCGATTGATGGCTACACCTTC.

A few counts support this clonotype. The chain has TRBV18 and TRBJ2-7; D is undetermined. This CDR3 has 13 residues. V was cut by 2 bases and J by 6 bases, with 11 bases left in between. Germline V lookup: CDR1 KGHSH, CDR2 LQKENI. CDR3 sequence reads: CASSPSPLGEQYF. CDR3 DNA sequence: TGTGCCAGCTCACCATCGCCTCTCGGCGAGCAGTACTTC. Drawing the rest from reference TRBV18 and TRBJ2-7, the complete variable domain is NAGVMQNPRHLVRRRGQEARLRCSPMKGHSHVYWYRQLPEEGLKFMVYLQKENIIDESGMPKERFSAEFPKEGPSILRIQQVVRGDSAAYFCASSPSPLGEQYFGPGTRLTVT.

Regarding this clonotype: The germline gene is not matched at one end of the junction; a read error may be the cause. The genes are TRBV6-1 and TRBJ2-4; a possible D gene is TRBD1 (5 bases). The J call may be wrong; the DNA end is better matched by TRBJ2-7. Looked up from germline, CDR1 is MNHNS and CDR2 is SASEGT. This CDR3 contains 16 residues. The CDR3 DNA sequence: TGTACCAGCAACCCCCTTTGGGGCAGGAATCCCTCCGAGCAGTACTTC. It translates to CTSNPLWGRNPSEQYF.

This chain joins TRBV5-1 and TRBJ2-7, with D possibly TRBD1 on 5 matching bases. Germline V CDR1 and CDR2: SGHRS, YFSETQ. This CDR3 has 14 amino acids. V was shortened by 5 bases and J by 6 bases, with 18 bases between the two germline ends. CDR3 DNA: TGCGCCAGCAGGGCCGACAGATATTTCCTCGAGCAGTACTTC. It translates to CASRADRYFLEQYF.

The chain carries TRBV7-2 and TRBJ2-3, with 9 positions matching TRBD2. The CDR3 totals 14 residues. V lost 5 bases, J lost 4 bases, and 4 bases stayed unmatched. Germline assignment: CDR1 SGHTA and CDR2 FQGNSA. DNA of the CDR3: TGTGCCAGCAGCCCGGGACTAGCACCAGATACGCAGTATTTT. This encodes CASSPGLAPDTQYF. The entire variable domain, with the rest obtained from reference TRBV7-2 and TRBJ2-3, is as follows: GAGVSQSPSNKVTEKGKDVELRCDPISGHTALYWYRQSLGQGLEFLIYFQGNSAPDKSGLPSDRFSAERTGGSVSTLTIQRTQQEDSAVYLCASSPGLAPDTQYFGPGTRLTVL.

This clonotype was observed a few times. This chain links TRBV20-1 with TRBJ2-7, with TRBD2 identical over 10 bases. The tail of the sequence fits TRBJ2-5 better, so the J call may be wrong. The CDR3 covers 17 residues. Germline lookup yields CDR1 DFQATT and CDR2 SNEGSKA (reference sequence). In DNA form, the CDR3 reads TGCAGTGCTAGTGATAGAGCGGGGGGGCAACATCAAGAGACCCAGTACTTC. It encodes CSASDRAGGQHQETQYF.

The genes are TRBV7-2 and TRBJ2-3; D possibly corresponds to TRBD1 (6 bases). The length of the CDR3 is 17 residues. In germline, CDR1 is SGHTA, CDR2 FQGNSA. V lost 4 bases and J lost 10, with 27 bases in between. DNA of the CDR3: TGTGCCAGCAGCTCAACCGGGACCCGGGTGGGGGCTGATGCGCAGTATTTT. Protein sequence: CASSSTGTRVGADAQYF.